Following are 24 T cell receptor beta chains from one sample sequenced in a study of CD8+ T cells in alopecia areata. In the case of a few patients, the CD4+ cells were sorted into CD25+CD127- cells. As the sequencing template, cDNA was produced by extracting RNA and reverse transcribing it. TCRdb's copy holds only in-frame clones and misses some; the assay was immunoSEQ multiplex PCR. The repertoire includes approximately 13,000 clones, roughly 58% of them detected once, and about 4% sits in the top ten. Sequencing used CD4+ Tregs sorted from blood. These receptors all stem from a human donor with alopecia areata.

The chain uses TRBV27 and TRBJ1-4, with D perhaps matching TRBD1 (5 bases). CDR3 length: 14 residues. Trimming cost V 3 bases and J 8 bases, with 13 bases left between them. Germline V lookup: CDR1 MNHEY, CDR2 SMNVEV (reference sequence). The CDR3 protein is CASSFQGLGEKLFF. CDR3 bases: TGTGCCAGCAGTTTTCAGGGCTTGGGGGAAAAACTGTTTTTT.

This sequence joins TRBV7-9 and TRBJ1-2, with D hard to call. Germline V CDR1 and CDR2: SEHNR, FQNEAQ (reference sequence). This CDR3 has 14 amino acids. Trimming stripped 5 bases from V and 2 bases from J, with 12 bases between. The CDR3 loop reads CASSQKGLNYGYTF. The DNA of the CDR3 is TGTGCCAGCAGCCAGAAGGGCCTAAACTATGGCTACACCTTC. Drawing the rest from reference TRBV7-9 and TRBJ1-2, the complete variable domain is DTGVSQNPRHKITKRGQNVTFRCDPISEHNRLYWYRQTLGQGPEFLTYFQNEAQLEKSRLLSDRFSAERPKGSFSTLEIQRTEQGDSAMYLCASSQKGLNYGYTFGSGTRLTVV.

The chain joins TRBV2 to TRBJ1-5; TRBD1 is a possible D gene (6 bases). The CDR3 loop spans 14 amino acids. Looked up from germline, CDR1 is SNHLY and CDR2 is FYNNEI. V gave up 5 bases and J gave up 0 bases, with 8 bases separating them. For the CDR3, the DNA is TGTGCCAGCAGTTGGGGGCCTAGCAATCAGCCCCAGCATTTT. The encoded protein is CASSWGPSNQPQHF.

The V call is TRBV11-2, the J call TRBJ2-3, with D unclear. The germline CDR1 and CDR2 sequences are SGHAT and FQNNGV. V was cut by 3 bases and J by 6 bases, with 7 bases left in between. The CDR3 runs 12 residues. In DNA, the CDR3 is TGTGCCAGCAGCTTGGCGAGGGATACGCAGTATTTT. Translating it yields CASSLARDTQYF.

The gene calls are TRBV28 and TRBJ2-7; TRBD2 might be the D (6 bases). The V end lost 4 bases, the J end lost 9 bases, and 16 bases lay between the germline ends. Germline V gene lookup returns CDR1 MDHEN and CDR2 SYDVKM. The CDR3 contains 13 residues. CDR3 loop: CASSSPTSNGQYF. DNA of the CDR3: TGTGCCAGCAGTTCGCCGACTAGTAACGGGCAGTACTTC.

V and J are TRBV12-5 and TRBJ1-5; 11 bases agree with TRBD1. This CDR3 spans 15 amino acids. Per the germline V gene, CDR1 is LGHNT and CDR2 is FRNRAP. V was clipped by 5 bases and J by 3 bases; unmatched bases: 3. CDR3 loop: CASGPGQGDNQPQHF. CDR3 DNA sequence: TGTGCTAGTGGTCCGGGACAGGGGGACAATCAGCCCCAGCATTTT.

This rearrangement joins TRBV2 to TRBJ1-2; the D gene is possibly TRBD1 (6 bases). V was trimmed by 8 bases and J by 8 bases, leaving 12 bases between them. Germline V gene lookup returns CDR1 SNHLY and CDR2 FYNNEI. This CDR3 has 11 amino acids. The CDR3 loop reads CASVTGGGYTF. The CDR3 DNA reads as TGTGCCAGCGTGACAGGAGGGGGCTACACCTTC.

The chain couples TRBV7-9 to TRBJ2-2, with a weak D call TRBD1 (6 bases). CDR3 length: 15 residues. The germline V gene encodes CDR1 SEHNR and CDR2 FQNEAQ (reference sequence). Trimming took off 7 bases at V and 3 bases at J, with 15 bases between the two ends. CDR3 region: CASTQLQGYTGELFF. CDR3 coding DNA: TGTGCCAGCACACAGCTGCAGGGGTACACCGGGGAGCTGTTTTTT.

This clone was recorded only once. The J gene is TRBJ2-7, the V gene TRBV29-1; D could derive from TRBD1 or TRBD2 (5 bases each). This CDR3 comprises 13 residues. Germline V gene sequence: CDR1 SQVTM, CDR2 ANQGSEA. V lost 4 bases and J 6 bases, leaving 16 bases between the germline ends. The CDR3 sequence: CSVGSRAGGEQYF. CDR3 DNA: TGCAGCGTTGGATCTAGAGCTGGGGGCGAGCAGTACTTC.

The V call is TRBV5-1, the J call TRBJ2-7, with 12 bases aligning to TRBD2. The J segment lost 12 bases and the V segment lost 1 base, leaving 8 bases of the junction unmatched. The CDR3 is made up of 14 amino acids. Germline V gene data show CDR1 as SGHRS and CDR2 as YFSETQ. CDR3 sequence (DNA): TGCGCCAGCAGCTTGACGACTAGCGGGAGTTCACTGTACTTC. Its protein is CASSLTTSGSSLYF.

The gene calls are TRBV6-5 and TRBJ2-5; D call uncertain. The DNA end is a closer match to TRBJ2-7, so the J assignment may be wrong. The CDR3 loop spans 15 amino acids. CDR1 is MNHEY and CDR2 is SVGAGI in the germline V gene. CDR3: CASSQTPYSSYEQYF. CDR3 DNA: TGTGCCAGCAGTCAGACTCCTTATTCCTCCTACGAGCAGTACTTC.

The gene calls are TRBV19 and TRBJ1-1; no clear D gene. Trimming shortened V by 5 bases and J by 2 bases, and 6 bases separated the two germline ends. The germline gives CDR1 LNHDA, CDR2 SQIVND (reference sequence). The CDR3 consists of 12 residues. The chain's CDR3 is CASSVSNTEAFF. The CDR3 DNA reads TGTGCCAGTAGTGTAAGTAACACTGAAGCTTTCTTT.

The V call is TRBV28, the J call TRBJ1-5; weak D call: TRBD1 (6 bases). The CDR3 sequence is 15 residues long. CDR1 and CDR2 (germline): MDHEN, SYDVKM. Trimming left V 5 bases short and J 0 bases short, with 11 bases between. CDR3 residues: CASSRQVNSNQPQHF. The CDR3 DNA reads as TGTGCCAGCAGTCGACAGGTAAATAGCAATCAGCCCCAGCATTTT.

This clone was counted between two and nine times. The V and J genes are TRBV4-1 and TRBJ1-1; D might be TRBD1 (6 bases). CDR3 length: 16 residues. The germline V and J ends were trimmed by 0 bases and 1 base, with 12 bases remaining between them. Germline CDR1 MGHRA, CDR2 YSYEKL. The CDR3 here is CASSQDRGGSNTEAFF. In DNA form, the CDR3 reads TGCGCCAGCAGCCAAGATAGGGGGGGATCGAACACTGAAGCTTTCTTT.

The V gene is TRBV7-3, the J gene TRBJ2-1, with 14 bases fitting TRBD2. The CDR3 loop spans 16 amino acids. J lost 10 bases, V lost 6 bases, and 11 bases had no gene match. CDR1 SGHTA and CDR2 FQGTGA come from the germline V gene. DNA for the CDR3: TGTGCCAGCAGTCCACCGGGACTAGCGGGAGCTGTGGAGCAGTTCTTC. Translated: CASSPPGLAGAVEQFF.

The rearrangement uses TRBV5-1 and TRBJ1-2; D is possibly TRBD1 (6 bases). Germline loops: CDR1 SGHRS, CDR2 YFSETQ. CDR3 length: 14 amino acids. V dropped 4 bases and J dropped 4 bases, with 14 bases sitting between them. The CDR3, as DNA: TGCGCCAGCAGCCCGGAGGGGGGGTTCTATGGCTACACCTTC. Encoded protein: CASSPEGGFYGYTF.

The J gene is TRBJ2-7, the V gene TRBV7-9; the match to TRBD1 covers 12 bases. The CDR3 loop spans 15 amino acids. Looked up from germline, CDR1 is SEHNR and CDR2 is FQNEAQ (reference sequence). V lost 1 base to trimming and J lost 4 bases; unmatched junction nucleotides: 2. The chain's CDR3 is CASSLGDRGRYEQYF. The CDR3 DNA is TGTGCCAGCAGCTTAGGGGACAGGGGGCGGTACGAGCAGTACTTC.

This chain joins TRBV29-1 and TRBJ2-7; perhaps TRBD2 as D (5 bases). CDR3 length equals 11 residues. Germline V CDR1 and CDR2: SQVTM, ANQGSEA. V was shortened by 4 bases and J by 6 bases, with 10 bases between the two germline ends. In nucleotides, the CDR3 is TGCAGCGTTGGAGTGGCGGGCGAGCAGTACTTC. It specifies CSVGVAGEQYF.

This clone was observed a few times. CDR3 DNA sequence: TGTGCCTGGAGTGCCCCCATAACAGTGTATAATTCCTACGAGCAGTACTTC. Protein: CAWSAPITVYNSYEQYF. The chain combines TRBV30 with TRBJ2-5; no definite D call. The J call may be in error: the DNA end matches TRBJ2-7 better. There are 17 residues in the CDR3. Per the germline V gene, CDR1 is GTSNPN and CDR2 is SVGIG (reference sequence).

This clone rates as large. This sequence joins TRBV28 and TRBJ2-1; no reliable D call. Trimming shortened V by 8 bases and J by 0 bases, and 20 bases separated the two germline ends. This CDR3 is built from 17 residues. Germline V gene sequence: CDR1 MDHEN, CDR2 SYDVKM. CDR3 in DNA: TGTGCCAGCCCCCCGAGTTGGGCGGCTAGCTCCTACAATGAGCAGTTCTTC. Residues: CASPPSWAASSYNEQFF.

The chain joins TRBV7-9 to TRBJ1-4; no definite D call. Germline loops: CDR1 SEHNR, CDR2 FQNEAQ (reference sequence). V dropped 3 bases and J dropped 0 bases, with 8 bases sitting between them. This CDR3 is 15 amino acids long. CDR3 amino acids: CASSFGSTTNEKLFF. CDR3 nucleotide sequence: TGTGCCAGCAGCTTCGGTAGTACAACTAATGAAAAACTGTTTTTT.

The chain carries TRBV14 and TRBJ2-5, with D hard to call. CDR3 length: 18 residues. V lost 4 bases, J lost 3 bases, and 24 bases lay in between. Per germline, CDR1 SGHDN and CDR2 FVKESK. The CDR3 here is CASSPGPGRRLLKETQYF. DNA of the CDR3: TGTGCCAGCAGCCCCGGGCCCGGTAGGCGGCTCCTAAAAGAGACCCAGTACTTC.

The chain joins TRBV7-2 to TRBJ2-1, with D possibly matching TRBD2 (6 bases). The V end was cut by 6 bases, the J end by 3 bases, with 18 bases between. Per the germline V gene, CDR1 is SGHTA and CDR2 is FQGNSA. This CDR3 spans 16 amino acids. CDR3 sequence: CASRGEGLRSYNEQFF. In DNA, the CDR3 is TGTGCCAGCAGAGGAGAGGGACTCCGGAGCTACAATGAGCAGTTCTTC.

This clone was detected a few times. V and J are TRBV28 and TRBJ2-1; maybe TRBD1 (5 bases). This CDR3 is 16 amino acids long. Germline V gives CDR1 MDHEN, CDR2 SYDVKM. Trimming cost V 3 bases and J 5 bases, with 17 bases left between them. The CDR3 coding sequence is TGTGCCAGCAGTTTTTGGCAGGCAGGACAACACAATGAGCAGTTCTTC. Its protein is CASSFWQAGQHNEQFF. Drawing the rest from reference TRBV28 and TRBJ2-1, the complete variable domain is DVKVTQSSRYLVKRTGEKVFLECVQDMDHENMFWYRQDPGLGLRLIYFSYDVKMKEKGDIPEGYSVSREKKERFSLILESASTNQTSMYLCASSFWQAGQHNEQFFGPGTRLTVL.